A selection of T cell receptor beta chains follows, all from one sample in a study of a mutant IDH1 vaccine in newly diagnosed glioma. Their cognate antigens are unknown. Produced via immunoSEQ multiplex PCR; TCRdb's table is partial and in-frame only. This table has 50,000 to 60,000 clones, over 70% appearing once. Sequences were derived from PBMCs, sampled from a glioma patient whose treatment included an IDH1 peptide vaccine. Receptor source: a man in his forties or fifties with glioma. Each CDR3 is given with its conserved first and last residue. A D gene is named only where the DNA matches it firmly. Rows give clone size only sometimes, using once, few, many, or a class for an expanded clone.

TRBV12-5	TRBJ2-6	NA	TRBD1	TGTGCTAGTGGTTTGGTCTCCGGGACAGTCTGGGCCAACGTCCTGACTTTC	CASGLVSGTVWANVLTF
TRBV6-1	TRBJ1-2	NA	NA	TGTGCCAGCAGTGAGCGCCGAGGGTTACAGGGACGTAGGGGTGAGACCGGCTACACCTTC	CASSERRGLQGRRGETGYTF
TRBV7-2	TRBJ1-5	NA	NA	TGTGCCAGCTCCACCCAAGAGGCTCAGCCCCAGCATTTT	CASSTQEAQPQHF
TRBV6-4	TRBJ2-3	NA	TRBD1	TGTGCCAGCCCCCCAGGGGGCATCACAGATACGCAGTATTTT	CASPPGGITDTQYF
TRBV18	TRBJ2-3	NA	NA	TGTGCCAGCTCACCTAGCAGTCGGTTGAACACAGATACGCAGTATTTT	CASSPSSRLNTDTQYF
TRBV2	TRBJ1-5	once	NA	TGTGCCAGCAGTGGGGGGGCAGGAGCCCATCAGCCCCAGCATTTT	CASSGGAGAHQPQHF
TRBV15	TRBJ2-2	once	NA	TGTGCCACCAGCAGAGTGGGGCCAACCGGGGAGCTGTTTTTT	CATSRVGPTGELFF
TRBV4-2	TRBJ2-2	NA	NA	TGTGCCAGCAGCCAAGAACGGGGGATCACCGGGGAGCTGTTTTTT	CASSQERGITGELFF
TRBV28	TRBJ2-7	NA	NA	TGTGCCAGCAGTTGGAGCAGCTACGAGCAGTACTTC	CASSWSSYEQYF
TRBV6-5	TRBJ1-6	few	NA	TGTGCCAGCAGAGCGTACAGGAAACGAGATTCACCCCTCCACTTT	CASRAYRKRDSPLHF
TRBV20-1	TRBJ1-2	few	NA	TGCAGTGCTTCTCGGCGCGTTGGCTACACCTTC	CSASRRVGYTF
TRBV6-6	TRBJ2-2	few	NA	TGTGCCAGCAGTTACACCCGGGAGCGCGGGGAGCTGTTTTTT	CASSYTRERGELFF
TRBV6-5	TRBJ2-1	NA	NA	TGTGCCAGCTGCCCCGGGACCTACAATGAGCAGTTCTTC	CASCPGTYNEQFF
TRBV15	TRBJ1-6	NA	NA	TGTGCCACCAGCAGGGGTCCCAGCTATAATTCACCCCTCCACTTT	CATSRGPSYNSPLHF
TRBV18	TRBJ1-1	NA	NA	TGTGCCAGCTCACCTCAGAAGAACACTGAAGCTTTCTTT	CASSPQKNTEAFF
TRBV7-9	TRBJ2-7	once	TRBD2	TGTGCCAGCAGCCTCCCGGGGGGACGCGAGCAGTACTTC	CASSLPGGREQYF
TRBV14	TRBJ2-7	once	TRBD1	TGTGCCAGCAGCCAAGGGACAGGGGGCTACGAGCAGTACTTC	CASSQGTGGYEQYF
TRBV19	TRBJ1-1	NA	TRBD1	TGTGCCAGTAGTATCGAGGGGGCGATCACTGAAGCTTTCTTT	CASSIEGAITEAFF
TRBV4-1	TRBJ1-1	NA	NA	TGCGCCAGCAGCCAAGATCCTGGGGCGGGTGAAGCTTTCTTT	CASSQDPGAGEAFF
TRBV2	TRBJ2-5	NA	NA	TGTGCCAGCAGTGGAGGTCGAGAGACCCAGTACTTC	CASSGGRETQYF
TRBV2	TRBJ2-5	once	TRBD2	TGTGCCAGCAGTGTGATAGCGGGGGGGCAAGAGACCCAGTACTTC	CASSVIAGGQETQYF
TRBV27	TRBJ2-2	NA	NA	TGTGCCAGCAGCCTTAACAGGGACACCGGGGAGCTGTTTTTT	CASSLNRDTGELFF